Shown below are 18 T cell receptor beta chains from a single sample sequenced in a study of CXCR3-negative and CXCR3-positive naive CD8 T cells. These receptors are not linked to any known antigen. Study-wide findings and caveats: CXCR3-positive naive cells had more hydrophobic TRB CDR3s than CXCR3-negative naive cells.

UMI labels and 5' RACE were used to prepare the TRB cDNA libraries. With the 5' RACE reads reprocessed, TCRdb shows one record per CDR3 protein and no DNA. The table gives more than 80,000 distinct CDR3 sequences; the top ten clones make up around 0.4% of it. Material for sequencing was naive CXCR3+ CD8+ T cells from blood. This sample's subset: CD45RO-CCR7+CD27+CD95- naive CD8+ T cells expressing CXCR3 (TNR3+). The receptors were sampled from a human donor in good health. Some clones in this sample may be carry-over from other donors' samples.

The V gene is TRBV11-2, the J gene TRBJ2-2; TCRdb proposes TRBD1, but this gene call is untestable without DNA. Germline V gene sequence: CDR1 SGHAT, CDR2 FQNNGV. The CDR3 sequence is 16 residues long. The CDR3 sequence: CASSLAGGWNTGELFF.

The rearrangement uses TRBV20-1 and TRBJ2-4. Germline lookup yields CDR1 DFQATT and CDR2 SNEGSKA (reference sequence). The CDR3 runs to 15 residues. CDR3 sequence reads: CSATPENLAKNIQYF.

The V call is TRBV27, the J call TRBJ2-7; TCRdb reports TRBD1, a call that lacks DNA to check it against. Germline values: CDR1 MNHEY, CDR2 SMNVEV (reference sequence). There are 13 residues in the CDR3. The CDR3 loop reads CASSFGTGIEQYF.

The CDR3 sequence: CASSLASPHEQFF. The J gene is TRBJ2-1, the V gene TRBV7-9; with no DNA, the TCRdb D assignment of TRBD1 cannot be verified. The CDR3 is 13 residues long. Germline V gives CDR1 SEHNR, CDR2 FQNEAQ (reference sequence).

The CDR3 sequence: CASSAGGSTDTQYF. V is TRBV7-8 and J is TRBJ2-3; the TCRdb D gene call, TRBD1, has no DNA to confirm it. Germline CDR1 reads SGHVS; CDR2 reads FQNEAQ. The CDR3 has 14 amino acids.

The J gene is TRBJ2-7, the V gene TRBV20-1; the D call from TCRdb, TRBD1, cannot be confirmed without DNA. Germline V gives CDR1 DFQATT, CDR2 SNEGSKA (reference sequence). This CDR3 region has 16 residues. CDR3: CSAMYRETRGTYEQYF.

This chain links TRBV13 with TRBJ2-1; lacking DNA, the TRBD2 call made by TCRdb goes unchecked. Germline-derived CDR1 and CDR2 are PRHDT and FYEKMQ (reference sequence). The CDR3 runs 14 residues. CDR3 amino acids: CASRAGAGMYEQFF.

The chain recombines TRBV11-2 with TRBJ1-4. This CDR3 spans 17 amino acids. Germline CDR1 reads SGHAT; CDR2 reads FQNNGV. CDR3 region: CASSLEFTRATNEKLFF.

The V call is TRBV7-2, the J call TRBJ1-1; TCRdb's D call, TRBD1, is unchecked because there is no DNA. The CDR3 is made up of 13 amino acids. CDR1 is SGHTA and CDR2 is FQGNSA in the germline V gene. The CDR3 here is CASSPDPTDEAFF.

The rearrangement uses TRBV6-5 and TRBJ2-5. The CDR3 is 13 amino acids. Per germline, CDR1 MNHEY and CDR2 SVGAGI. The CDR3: CASSYSVRETQYF.

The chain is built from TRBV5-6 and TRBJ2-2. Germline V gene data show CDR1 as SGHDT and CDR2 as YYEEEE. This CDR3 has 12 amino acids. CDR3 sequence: CASSYASGELFF.

This CDR3 is CASSLVSGGDEAFF. The chain is built from TRBV7-9 and TRBJ1-1; TCRdb reports TRBD1, a call that lacks DNA to check it against. The V gene's germline CDR1 is SEHNR and CDR2 FQNEAQ (reference sequence). This CDR3 is 14 amino acids long.

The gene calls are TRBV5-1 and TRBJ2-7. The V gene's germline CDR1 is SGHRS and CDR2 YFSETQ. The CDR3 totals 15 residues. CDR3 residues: CASSLAPQYTYEQYF.

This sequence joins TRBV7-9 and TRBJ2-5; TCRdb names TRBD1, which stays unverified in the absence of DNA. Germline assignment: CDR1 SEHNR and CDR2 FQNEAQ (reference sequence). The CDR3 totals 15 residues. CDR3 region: CASSLVDRGQETQYF.

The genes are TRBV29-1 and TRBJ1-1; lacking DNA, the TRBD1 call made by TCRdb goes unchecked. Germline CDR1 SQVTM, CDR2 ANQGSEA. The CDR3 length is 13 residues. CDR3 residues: CSVEDSAGNRAFF.

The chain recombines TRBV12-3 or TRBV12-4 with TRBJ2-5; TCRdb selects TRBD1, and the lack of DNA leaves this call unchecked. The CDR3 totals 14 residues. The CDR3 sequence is CASSDHRGEETQYF.

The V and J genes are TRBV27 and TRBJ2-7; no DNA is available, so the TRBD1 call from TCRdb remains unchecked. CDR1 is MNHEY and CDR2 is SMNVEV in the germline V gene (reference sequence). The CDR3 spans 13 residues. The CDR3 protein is CAIAPGPLYEQYF.

CDR3 protein: CASSQQDGSYEQYF. The V call is TRBV4-3, the J call TRBJ2-7. Per germline, CDR1 LGHNA and CDR2 YSLEER. The CDR3 consists of 14 residues.